This T cell receptor beta chain was sequenced for a study of T cell responses to AZD1222 COVID-19 vaccine. Worth noting for this clone: Its specificity is unknown.

Overall study results and limits: Regions 160-218 and 743-854 dominated among vaccine-associated CD4 TCRs spanning spike. Baseline antibody screening turned up just six seropositive AZD1222 recipients. Only after the peak T cell response were repertoires sampled. Clonal diversity was possibly underestimated, and the donors were mostly white British, with more females.

The repertoire was sequenced with immunoSEQ multiplex PCR; TCRdb's copy has only in-frame clones and lacks some. The top ten clones hold more than 13% of a sample with 50,000 to 75,000 clones, 65% to 80% of them seen once. Sequencing was performed on peripheral blood, taken on day 0 of AZD1222 vaccination. The receptor comes from an adult in good health.

This CDR3 reads CASRSGQGVTGANVLTF. In nucleotides, the CDR3 is TGTGCCAGCAGGAGCGGACAGGGAGTTACTGGGGCCAACGTCCTGACTTTC. The chain links TRBV27 to TRBJ2-6; TRBD1 matches at 8 bases. This CDR3 spans 17 amino acids. J gave up 2 bases and V 6 bases, and 9 bases lay outside the gene matches. In germline, CDR1 is MNHEY, CDR2 SMNVEV (reference sequence).